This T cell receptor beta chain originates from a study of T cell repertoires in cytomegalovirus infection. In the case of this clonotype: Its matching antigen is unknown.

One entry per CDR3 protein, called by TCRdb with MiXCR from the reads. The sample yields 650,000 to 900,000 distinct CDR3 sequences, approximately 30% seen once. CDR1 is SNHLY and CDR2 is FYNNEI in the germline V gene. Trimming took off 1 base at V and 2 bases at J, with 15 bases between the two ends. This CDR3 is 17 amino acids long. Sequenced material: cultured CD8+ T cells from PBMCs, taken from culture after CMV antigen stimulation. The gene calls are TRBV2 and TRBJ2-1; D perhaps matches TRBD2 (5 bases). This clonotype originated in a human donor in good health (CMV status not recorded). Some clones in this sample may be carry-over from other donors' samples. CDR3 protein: CASSEGPDSYPYNEQFF. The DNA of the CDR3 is TGTGCCAGCAGTGAAGGCCCGGACTCTTACCCCTACAATGAGCAGTTCTTC.